One sample yielded the 21 T cell receptor beta chains listed below, sequenced in a study of cytomegalovirus exposure and HLA in healthy donors. The table came from immunoSEQ multiplex PCR; TCRdb's copy has only in-frame clones and leaves some out. The sample records around 200,000 clones, about 86% being singletons. The specimen was PBMCs. Receptors originate from a young woman in good health and CMV-seropositive.

V is TRBV2 and J is TRBJ1-2; D not resolved. Germline V gene lookup returns CDR1 SNHLY and CDR2 FYNNEI. With 5 bases removed from V and 4 bases from J, the gap between germline ends came to 14 bases. CDR3 length equals 14 residues. Here the CDR3 reads CASSSGVRGYGYTF. The CDR3 nucleotides are TGTGCCAGCAGTAGTGGGGTTCGGGGCTATGGCTACACCTTC.

The chain carries TRBV11-3 and TRBJ2-1, with D uncertain. V lost 1 base and J lost 4, with 14 bases in between. The CDR3 has 16 amino acids. CDR1 and CDR2 from the germline V gene are SGHNT and YENEEA. The CDR3 spells CASSLGLQSGYNEQFF. The DNA for the CDR3 is TGTGCCAGCAGCTTAGGGCTCCAGTCGGGTTACAATGAGCAGTTCTTC.

V usage is TRBV7-9 and J usage is TRBJ2-5; D remains unclear. The germline V gene has CDR1 SEHNR and CDR2 FQNEAQ (reference sequence). The CDR3 is 14 residues long. V was cut by 5 bases and J by 0 bases, with 10 bases left in between. The CDR3 sequence is CASSTTVYQETQYF. Here the CDR3 DNA reads TGTGCCAGCAGCACGACTGTTTACCAAGAGACCCAGTACTTC.

This sequence joins TRBV18 and TRBJ2-5; D possibly corresponds to TRBD1 (5 bases). The V gene lost 0 bases and the J gene lost 2 bases, with 10 bases spanning the gap. The CDR3 extends over 15 amino acids. Germline V CDR1 and CDR2: KGHSH, LQKENI. The CDR3 sequence: CASSPPRTLQETQYF. CDR3 bases: TGTGCCAGCTCACCACCCCGGACACTGCAAGAGACCCAGTACTTC.

V gene TRBV6-1 combines with J gene TRBJ2-3, with 10 bases lining up with TRBD2. The CDR3 runs to 14 residues. V lost 11 bases to trimming and J lost 2 bases; unmatched junction nucleotides: 7. The germline V gene encodes CDR1 MNHNS and CDR2 SASEGT. CDR3 DNA sequence: TGTGCCGGGAAAAGCGGGGGGGACACAGATACGCAGTATTTT. Its protein is CAGKSGGDTDTQYF.

V gene TRBV7-3 combines with J gene TRBJ1-2, with D hard to call. This CDR3 is built from 13 residues. The V end was cut by 0 bases, the J end by 7 bases, with 9 bases between. Germline values: CDR1 SGHTA, CDR2 FQGTGA. Here the CDR3 reads CASSLTGAVGYTF. CDR3 nucleotides: TGTGCCAGCAGCTTAACGGGAGCAGTTGGCTACACCTTC.

This chain joins TRBV6-1 and TRBJ2-2; 8 nucleotides align to TRBD2. The CDR3 covers 14 residues. The J segment lost 6 bases and the V segment lost 6 bases, leaving 6 bases of the junction unmatched. Germline-derived CDR1 and CDR2 are MNHNS and SASEGT. The CDR3 coding sequence is TGTGCCAGCAGGGGTACAGCGGGGGCCGGGGAGCTGTTTTTT. Amino acids: CASRGTAGAGELFF.

The genes are TRBV6-1 and TRBJ2-1, with 10 positions matching TRBD1. CDR1 is MNHNS and CDR2 is SASEGT in the germline V gene. This CDR3 contains 15 residues. The ends lost 6 bases at V and 7 bases at J; junction bases unmatched: 9. CDR3 DNA: TGTGCCAGCAGCATCGGGACAGGGGATATGAATGAGCAGTTCTTC. Protein sequence: CASSIGTGDMNEQFF.

This clone has a handful of counts. V gene TRBV5-1 combines with J gene TRBJ1-2; 8 bases map to TRBD1. The CDR3 is 12 amino acids. The germline V gene has CDR1 SGHRS and CDR2 YFSETQ. J gave up 8 bases and V 5 bases, and 5 bases lay outside the gene matches. CDR3 sequence (DNA): TGCGCCAGCAGGCAGGGGGCGCGAGGCTACACCTTC. Translating it yields CASRQGARGYTF.

The CDR3 loop is CASSYLGRLRGTEAFF. CDR3 nucleotides: TGTGCCAGCAGTTATCTTGGACGTCTAAGGGGAACTGAAGCTTTCTTT. The V and J genes are TRBV6-5 and TRBJ1-1, with D tentatively TRBD1 (5 bases). The CDR3 contains 16 residues. The germline CDR1 and CDR2 sequences are MNHEY and SVGAGI. The V gene lost 3 bases and the J gene lost 5 bases, with 19 bases spanning the gap.

The CDR3 DNA is TGCGCCAGCAGCTTGGCCCCCGGGACGGGGGGGCAAGAGACCCAGTACTTC. Translation: CASSLAPGTGGQETQYF. The chain joins TRBV5-1 to TRBJ2-5; 8 positions match TRBD2. The CDR3 spans 17 residues. Germline assignment: CDR1 SGHRS and CDR2 YFSETQ. V trimming: 0 bases; J trimming: 2 bases; junction bases outside the gene matches: 9.

The CDR3 spells CASSQPQGAGGYTF. The DNA for the CDR3 is TGTGCCAGCAGCCAACCGCAGGGGGCAGGTGGCTACACCTTC. The chain uses TRBV7-9 and TRBJ1-2; 8 bases are shared with TRBD1. J was trimmed by 7 bases and V by 5 bases; bases with no gene match: 9. The CDR3 is 14 residues long. Germline loops: CDR1 SEHNR, CDR2 FQNEAQ (reference sequence).

The chain has TRBV7-3 and TRBJ2-3; D unclear. This CDR3 is built from 13 residues. From germline, CDR1 is SGHTA and CDR2 FQGTGA. Deletions cut 4 bases from V and 3 bases from J, with 8 bases between. The chain's CDR3 is CASSSDWTDTQYF. The CDR3 nucleotides read TGTGCCAGCAGCTCCGACTGGACAGATACGCAGTATTTT.

The V gene is TRBV7-2, the J gene TRBJ1-5, with TRBD1 as a possible D gene (6 bases). CDR3 length: 16 residues. Per the germline V gene, CDR1 is SGHTA and CDR2 is FQGNSA. The ends were cut back, 2 bases at V and 2 bases at J, with 13 bases in the middle. The CDR3 reads CASSLQGSERNQPQHF. The CDR3 DNA sequence: TGTGCCAGCAGCTTACAGGGGAGTGAGCGCAATCAGCCCCAGCATTTT.

This chain uses TRBV5-6 with TRBJ2-5, with D unresolved. The CDR3 consists of 12 residues. V lost 4 bases and J lost 4, with 8 bases in between. Germline CDR1 is SGHDT and CDR2 is YYEEEE. The CDR3 reads CASSRVGETQYF. CDR3 DNA: TGTGCCAGCAGCCGGGTTGGAGAGACCCAGTACTTC.

The V gene is TRBV5-1, the J gene TRBJ1-4; D remains ambiguous. The ends were cut back, 5 bases at V and 0 bases at J, with 8 bases in the middle. Looked up from germline, CDR1 is SGHRS and CDR2 is YFSETQ. The CDR3 totals 14 residues. The CDR3 sequence: CASRAEPTNEKLFF. The CDR3 coding sequence is TGCGCCAGCAGGGCAGAACCAACTAATGAAAAACTGTTTTTT.

The V gene is TRBV4-2, the J gene TRBJ2-1, with D perhaps TRBD2 (5 bases). Germline V gene lookup returns CDR1 LGHNA and CDR2 YNFKEQ. V dropped 3 bases and J dropped 0 bases, with 15 bases sitting between them. The CDR3 has 17 amino acids. The CDR3 DNA is TGTGCCAGCAGCCAGACCTTAAGCGGAGGCTCCTACAATGAGCAGTTCTTC. Its translation is CASSQTLSGGSYNEQFF.

The J gene is TRBJ2-1, the V gene TRBV9, with 7 bases that match TRBD1. This CDR3 comprises 15 residues. V shed 4 bases and J 3 bases; nucleotides not matched to a gene: 7. The germline CDR1 and CDR2 sequences are SGDLS and YYNGEE. CDR3 region: CASSTTGTVYNEQFF. CDR3 in DNA: TGTGCCAGCAGCACTACCGGGACAGTCTACAATGAGCAGTTCTTC.

V is TRBV11-3 and J is TRBJ2-2; TRBD2 might be the D (6 bases). V was pared by 0 bases and J by 7 bases, with 18 bases between. Germline CDR1 is SGHNT and CDR2 is YENEEA. The CDR3 has 17 residues. CDR3 coding DNA: TGTGCCAGCAGCTTAGATCGGTGGGAGGCCTCGCACGGGGAGCTGTTTTTT. Amino acids: CASSLDRWEASHGELFF.

V and J are TRBV11-3 and TRBJ2-5; 7 positions match TRBD2. Germline CDR1 reads SGHNT; CDR2 reads YENEEA. Unmatched junction bases numbered 6, after V lost 1 base and J lost 1 base. The CDR3 extends over 16 amino acids. The CDR3 is CASSLGSGGGQETQYF. The DNA for the CDR3 is TGTGCCAGCAGCTTAGGATCGGGCGGGGGCCAAGAGACCCAGTACTTC.

The J gene is TRBJ2-7, the V gene TRBV7-9; 7 bases are shared with TRBD1. The J segment lost 4 bases and the V segment lost 4 bases, leaving 1 base of the junction unmatched. Looked up from germline, CDR1 is SEHNR and CDR2 is FQNEAQ (reference sequence). This CDR3 is built from 12 residues. The CDR3 DNA follows: TGTGCCAGCAGCTGGGACAGTTACGAGCAGTACTTC. Translated: CASSWDSYEQYF.